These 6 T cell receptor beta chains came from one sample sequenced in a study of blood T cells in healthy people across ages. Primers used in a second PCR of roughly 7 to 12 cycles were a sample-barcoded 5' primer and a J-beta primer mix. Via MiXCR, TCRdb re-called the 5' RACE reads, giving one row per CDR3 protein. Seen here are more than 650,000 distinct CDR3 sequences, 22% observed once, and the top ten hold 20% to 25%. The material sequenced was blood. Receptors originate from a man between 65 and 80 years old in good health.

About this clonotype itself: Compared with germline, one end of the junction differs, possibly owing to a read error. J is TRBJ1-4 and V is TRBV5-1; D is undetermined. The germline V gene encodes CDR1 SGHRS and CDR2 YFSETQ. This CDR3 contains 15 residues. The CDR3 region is CASREFAHRNEKLVF. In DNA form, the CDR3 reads TGCGCCAGCAGAGAATTTGCTCACCGTAATGAAAAACTGGTTTTT.

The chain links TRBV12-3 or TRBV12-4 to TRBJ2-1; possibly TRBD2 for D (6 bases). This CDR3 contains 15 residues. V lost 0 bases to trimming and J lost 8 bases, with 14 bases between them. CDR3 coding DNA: TGTGCCAGCAGTTTAGCGGGAGGCCGCTTGGATGAGCAGTTCTTC. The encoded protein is CASSLAGGRLDEQFF.

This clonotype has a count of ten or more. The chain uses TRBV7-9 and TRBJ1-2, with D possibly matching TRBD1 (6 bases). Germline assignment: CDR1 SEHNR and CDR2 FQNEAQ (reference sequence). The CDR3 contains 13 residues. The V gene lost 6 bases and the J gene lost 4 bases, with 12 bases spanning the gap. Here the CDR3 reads CASSRGAGYGYTF. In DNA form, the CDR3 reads TGTGCCAGCAGTCGGGGGGCCGGCTATGGCTACACCTTC. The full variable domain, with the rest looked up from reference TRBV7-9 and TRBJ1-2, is DTGVSQNPRHKITKRGQNVTFRCDPISEHNRLYWYRQTLGQGPEFLTYFQNEAQLEKSRLLSDRFSAERPKGSFSTLEIQRTEQGDSAMYLCASSRGAGYGYTFGSGTRLTVV.

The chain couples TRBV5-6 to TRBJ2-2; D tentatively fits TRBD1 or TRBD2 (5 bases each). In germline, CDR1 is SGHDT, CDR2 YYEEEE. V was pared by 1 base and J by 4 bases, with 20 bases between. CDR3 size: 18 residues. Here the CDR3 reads CASSLSPFGGVSTGELFF. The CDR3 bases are TGTGCCAGCAGCTTGTCCCCCTTTGGGGGAGTAAGCACCGGGGAGCTGTTTTTT.

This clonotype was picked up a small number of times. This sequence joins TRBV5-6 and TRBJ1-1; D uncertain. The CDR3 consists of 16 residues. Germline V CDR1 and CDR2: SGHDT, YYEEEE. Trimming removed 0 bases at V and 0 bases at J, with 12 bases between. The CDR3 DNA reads TGTGCCAGCAGCTTGGTCGTGGCCAGATTGAACACTGAAGCTTTCTTT. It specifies CASSLVVARLNTEAFF.

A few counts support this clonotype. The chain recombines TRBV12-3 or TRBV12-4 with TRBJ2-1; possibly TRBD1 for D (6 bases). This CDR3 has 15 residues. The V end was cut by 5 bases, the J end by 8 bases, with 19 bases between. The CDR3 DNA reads TGTGCCAGCAGTATCCGTACGAGGGGGAGCGATGAGCAGTTCTTC. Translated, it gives CASSIRTRGSDEQFF.